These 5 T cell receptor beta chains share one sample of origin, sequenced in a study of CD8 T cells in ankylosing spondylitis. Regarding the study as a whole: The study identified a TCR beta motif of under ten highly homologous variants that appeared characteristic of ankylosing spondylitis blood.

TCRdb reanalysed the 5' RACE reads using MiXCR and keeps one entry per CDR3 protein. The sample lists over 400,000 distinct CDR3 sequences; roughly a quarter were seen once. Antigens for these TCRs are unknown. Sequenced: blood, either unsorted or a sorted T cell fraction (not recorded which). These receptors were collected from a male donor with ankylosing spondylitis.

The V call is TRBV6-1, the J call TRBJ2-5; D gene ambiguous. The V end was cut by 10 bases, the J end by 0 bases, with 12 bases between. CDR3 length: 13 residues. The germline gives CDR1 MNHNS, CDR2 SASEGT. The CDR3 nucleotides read TGTGCCACCGCGGACGGAAACCAAGAGACCCAGTACTTC. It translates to CATADGNQETQYF.

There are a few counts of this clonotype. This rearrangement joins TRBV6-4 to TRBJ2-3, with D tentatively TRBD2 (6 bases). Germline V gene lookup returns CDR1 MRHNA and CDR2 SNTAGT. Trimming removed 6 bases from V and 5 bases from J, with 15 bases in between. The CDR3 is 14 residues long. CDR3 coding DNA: TGTGCCAGCAGAAAGGAGGCCGGGGGAGATACGCAGTATTTT. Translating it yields CASRKEAGGDTQYF.

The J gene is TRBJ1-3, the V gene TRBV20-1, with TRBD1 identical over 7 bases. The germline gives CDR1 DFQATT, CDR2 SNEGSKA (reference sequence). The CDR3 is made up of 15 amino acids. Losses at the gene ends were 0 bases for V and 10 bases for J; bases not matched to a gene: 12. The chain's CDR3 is CSARDSGAGGRTIYF. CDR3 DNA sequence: TGCAGTGCTAGAGATTCCGGGGCAGGGGGAAGAACCATATATTTT.

The CDR3 here is CASRVEVANTGELFF. In DNA form, the CDR3 reads TGCGCCAGCAGAGTAGAGGTAGCGAACACCGGGGAGCTGTTTTTT. The chain links TRBV5-1 to TRBJ2-2; D unclear. The germline CDR1 and CDR2 sequences are SGHRS and YFSETQ. V gave up 5 bases and J gave up 0 bases, with 11 bases separating them. CDR3 length: 15 residues.

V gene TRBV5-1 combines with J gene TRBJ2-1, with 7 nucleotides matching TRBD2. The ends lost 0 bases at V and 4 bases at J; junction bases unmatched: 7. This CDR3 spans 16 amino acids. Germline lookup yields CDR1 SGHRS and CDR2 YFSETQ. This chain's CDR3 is CASSLEVGGQYNEQFF. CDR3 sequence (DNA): TGCGCCAGCAGCTTGGAAGTGGGAGGGCAGTACAATGAGCAGTTCTTC.